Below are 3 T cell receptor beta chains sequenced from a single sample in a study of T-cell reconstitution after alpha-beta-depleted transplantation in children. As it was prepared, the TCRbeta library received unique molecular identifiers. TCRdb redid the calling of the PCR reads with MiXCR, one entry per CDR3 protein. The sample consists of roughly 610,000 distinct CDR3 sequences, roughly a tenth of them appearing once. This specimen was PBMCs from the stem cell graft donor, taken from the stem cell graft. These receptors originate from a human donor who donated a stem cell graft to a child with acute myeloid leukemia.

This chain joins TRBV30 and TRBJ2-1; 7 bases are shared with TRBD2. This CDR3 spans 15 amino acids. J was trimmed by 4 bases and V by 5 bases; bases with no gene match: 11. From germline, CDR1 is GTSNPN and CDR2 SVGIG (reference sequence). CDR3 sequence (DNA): TGTGCCTGGGACCAAGGACTAGATCCGTACAATGAGCAGTTCTTC. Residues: CAWDQGLDPYNEQFF.

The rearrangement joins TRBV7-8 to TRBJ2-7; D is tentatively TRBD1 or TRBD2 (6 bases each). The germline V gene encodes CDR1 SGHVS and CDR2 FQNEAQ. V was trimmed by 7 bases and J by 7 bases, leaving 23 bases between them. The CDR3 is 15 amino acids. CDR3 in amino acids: CASTHWGAQSVEQYF. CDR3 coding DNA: TGTGCCAGCACCCATTGGGGGGCGCAAAGTGTGGAGCAGTACTTC.

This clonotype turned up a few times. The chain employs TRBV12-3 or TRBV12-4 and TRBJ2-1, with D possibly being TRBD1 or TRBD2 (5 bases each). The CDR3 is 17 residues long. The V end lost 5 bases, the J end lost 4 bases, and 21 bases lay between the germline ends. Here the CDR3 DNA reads TGTGCCAGCAGTCAAAGGGGTGTTAGCGTGGTATACAATGAGCAGTTCTTC. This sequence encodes CASSQRGVSVVYNEQFF.